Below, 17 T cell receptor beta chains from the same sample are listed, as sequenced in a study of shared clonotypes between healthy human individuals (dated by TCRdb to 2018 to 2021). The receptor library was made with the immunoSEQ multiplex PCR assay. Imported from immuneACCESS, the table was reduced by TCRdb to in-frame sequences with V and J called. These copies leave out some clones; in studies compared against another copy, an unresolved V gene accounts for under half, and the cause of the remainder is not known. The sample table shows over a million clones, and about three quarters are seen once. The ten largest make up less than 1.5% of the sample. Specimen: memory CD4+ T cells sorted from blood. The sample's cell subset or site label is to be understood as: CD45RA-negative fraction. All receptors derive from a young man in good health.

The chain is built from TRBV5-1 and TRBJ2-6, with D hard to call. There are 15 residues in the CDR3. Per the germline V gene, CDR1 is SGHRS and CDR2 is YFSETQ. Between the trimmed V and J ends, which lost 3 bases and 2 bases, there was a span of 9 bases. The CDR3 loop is CASSSLEAGANVLTF. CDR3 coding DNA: TGCGCCAGCAGCTCCCTCGAAGCTGGGGCCAACGTCCTGACTTTC.

CDR3 sequence: CASSSGQGHTGELFF. CDR3 bases: TGCGCCAGCAGCTCCGGACAGGGACACACCGGGGAGCTGTTTTTT. The chain links TRBV5-1 to TRBJ2-2; 8 bases are shared with TRBD1. The germline V gene has CDR1 SGHRS and CDR2 YFSETQ. Germline trimming cut 3 bases from V and 3 bases from J; bases unmatched to any gene: 4. This CDR3 is built from 15 residues. Together with reference TRBV5-1 and TRBJ2-2, the CDR3 gives the full variable domain: KAGVTQTPRYLIKTRGQQVTLSCSPISGHRSVSWYQQTPGQGLQFLFEYFSETQRNKGNFPGRFSGRQFSNSRSEMNVSTLELGDSALYLCASSSGQGHTGELFFGEGSRLTVL.

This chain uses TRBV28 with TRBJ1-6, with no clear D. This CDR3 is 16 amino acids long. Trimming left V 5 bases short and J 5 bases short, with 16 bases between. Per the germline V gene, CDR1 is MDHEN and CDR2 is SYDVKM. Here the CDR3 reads CASSPLLGADNSPLHF. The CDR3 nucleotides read TGTGCCAGCAGTCCCCTCTTGGGAGCGGATAATTCACCCCTCCACTTT.

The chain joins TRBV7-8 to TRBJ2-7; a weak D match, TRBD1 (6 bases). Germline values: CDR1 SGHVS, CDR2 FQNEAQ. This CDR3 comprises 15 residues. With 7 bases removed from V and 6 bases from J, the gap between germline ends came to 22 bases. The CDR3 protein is CASTLGAAVLGEQYF. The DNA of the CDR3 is TGTGCCAGCACCCTGGGGGCAGCTGTGTTAGGCGAGCAGTACTTC.

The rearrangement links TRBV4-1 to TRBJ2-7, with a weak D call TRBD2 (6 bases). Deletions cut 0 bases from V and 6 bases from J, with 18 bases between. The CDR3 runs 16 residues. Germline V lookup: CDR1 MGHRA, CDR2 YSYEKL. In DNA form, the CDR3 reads TGCGCCAGCAGCCAAGATTCGGGGACTTCCCCTGGCGAGCAGTACTTC. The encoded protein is CASSQDSGTSPGEQYF.

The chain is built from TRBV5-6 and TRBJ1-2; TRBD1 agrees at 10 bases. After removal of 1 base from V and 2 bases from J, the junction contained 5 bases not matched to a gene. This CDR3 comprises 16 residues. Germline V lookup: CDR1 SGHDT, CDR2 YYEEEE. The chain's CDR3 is CASSLRSTGGNYGYTF. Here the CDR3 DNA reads TGTGCCAGCAGCTTGAGGTCGACAGGGGGCAACTATGGCTACACCTTC.

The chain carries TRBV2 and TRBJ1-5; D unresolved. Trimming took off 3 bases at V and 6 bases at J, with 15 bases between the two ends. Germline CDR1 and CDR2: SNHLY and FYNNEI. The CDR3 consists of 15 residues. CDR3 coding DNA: TGTGCCAGCAGTGAGACACCTCCCGGTGTTCAGCCCCAGCATTTT. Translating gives CASSETPPGVQPQHF.

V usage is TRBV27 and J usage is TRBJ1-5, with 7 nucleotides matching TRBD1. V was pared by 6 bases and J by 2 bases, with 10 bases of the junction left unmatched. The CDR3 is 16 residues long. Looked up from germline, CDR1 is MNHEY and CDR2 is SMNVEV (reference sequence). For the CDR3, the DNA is TGTGCCAGCAGACGGGACAGTCCCTTGGGCAATCAGCCCCAGCATTTT. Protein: CASRRDSPLGNQPQHF.

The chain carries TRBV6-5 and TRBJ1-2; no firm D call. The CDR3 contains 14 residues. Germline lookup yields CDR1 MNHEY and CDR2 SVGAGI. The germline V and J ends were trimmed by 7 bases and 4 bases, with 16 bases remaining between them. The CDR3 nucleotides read TGTGCCAGCACCGAGTCCCAGTTGACCTATGGCTACACCTTC. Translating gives CASTESQLTYGYTF.

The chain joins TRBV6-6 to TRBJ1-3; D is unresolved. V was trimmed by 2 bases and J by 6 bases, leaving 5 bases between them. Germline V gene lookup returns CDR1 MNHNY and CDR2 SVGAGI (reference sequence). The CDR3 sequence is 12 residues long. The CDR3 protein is CASSYDLNTIYF. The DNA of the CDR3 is TGTGCCAGCAGTTACGACTTAAACACCATATATTTT.

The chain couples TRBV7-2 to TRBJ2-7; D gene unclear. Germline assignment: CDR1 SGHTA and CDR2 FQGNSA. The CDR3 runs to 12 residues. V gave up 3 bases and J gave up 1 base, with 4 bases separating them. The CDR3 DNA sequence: TGTGCCAGCAGCTTTCCTTCCTACGAGCAGTACTTC. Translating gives CASSFPSYEQYF.

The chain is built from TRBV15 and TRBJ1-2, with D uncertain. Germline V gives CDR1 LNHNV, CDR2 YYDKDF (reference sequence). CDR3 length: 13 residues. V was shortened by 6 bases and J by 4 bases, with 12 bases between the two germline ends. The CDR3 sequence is CATSQDTGYGYTF. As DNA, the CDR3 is TGTGCCACCAGTCAAGACACGGGCTATGGCTACACCTTC.

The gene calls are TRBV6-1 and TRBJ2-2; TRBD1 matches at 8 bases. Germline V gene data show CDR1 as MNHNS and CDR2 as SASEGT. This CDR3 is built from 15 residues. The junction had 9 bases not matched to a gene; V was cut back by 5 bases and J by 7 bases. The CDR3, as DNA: TGTGCCAGCAGTACCCGGACAGGGAGGTACGGGGAGCTGTTTTTT. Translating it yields CASSTRTGRYGELFF.

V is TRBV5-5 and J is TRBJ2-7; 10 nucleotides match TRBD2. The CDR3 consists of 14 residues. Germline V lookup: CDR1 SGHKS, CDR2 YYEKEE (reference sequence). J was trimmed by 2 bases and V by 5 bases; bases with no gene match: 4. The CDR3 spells CASSGLAGAYEQYF. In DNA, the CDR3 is TGTGCCAGCAGTGGTCTAGCGGGAGCCTACGAGCAGTACTTC.

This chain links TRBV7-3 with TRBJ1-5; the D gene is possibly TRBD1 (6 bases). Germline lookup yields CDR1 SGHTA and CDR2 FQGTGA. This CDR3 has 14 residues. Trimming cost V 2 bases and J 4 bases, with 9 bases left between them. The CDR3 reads CASSLGGPNQPQHF. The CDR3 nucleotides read TGTGCCAGCAGCTTAGGGGGGCCAAATCAGCCCCAGCATTTT. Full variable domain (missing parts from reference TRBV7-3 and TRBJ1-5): GAGVSQTPSNKVTEKGKYVELRCDPISGHTALYWYRQSLGQGPEFLIYFQGTGAADDSGLPNDRFFAVRPEGSVSTLKIQRTERGDSAVYLCASSLGGPNQPQHFGDGTRLSIL.

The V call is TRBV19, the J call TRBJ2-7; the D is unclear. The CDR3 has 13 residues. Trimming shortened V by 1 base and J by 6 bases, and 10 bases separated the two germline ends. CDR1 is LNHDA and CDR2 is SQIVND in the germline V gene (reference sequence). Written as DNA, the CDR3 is TGTGCCAGTAGTATAGCGGGCAGGATCGAGCAGTACTTC. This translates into CASSIAGRIEQYF.

The CDR3 is CASSIWAGVSNEQFF. The CDR3 nucleotides read TGTGCCAGTAGTATATGGGCGGGAGTAAGCAATGAGCAGTTCTTC. This chain links TRBV19 with TRBJ2-1; 7 bases agree with TRBD2. Germline V gene sequence: CDR1 LNHDA, CDR2 SQIVND (reference sequence). The CDR3 extends over 15 amino acids. Losses at the gene ends were 2 bases for V and 6 bases for J; bases not matched to a gene: 7.